Listed below are T cell receptor beta chains from one sample, sequenced in a study of response to subunit inactivated influenza vaccine. MiXCR, run by TCRdb on the RT-PCR reads, gives a single entry per CDR3 protein. The sample lists about 800,000 distinct CDR3 sequences, around 21% occurring once. The sample in question was PBMCs from blood, obtained 5 to 6 days after vaccination. These receptors were obtained from a man in his forties or fifties who received an inactivated influenza vaccine. Each CDR3 is given with its conserved first and last residue. A D gene is named only where the DNA matches it firmly. The size of a clone is reported for some rows only, either as once, few or many, or as a class for expanded clones.

v_gene: TRBV5-1; d_gene: NA; abundance: many; j_gene: TRBJ1-1; CDR3nt: TGCGCCAGCAGCTTGGGTTGGGGCACTGAAGCTTTCTTT; CDR3aa: CASSLGWGTEAFF
v_gene: TRBV11-2; d_gene: NA; abundance: NA; j_gene: TRBJ2-5; CDR3nt: TGTGCCAGCAGCCGGACTACTCTCCTGGGGGAGACCCAGTACTTC; CDR3aa: CASSRTTLLGETQYF
v_gene: TRBV20-1; d_gene: TRBD2; abundance: NA; j_gene: TRBJ2-5; CDR3nt: TGCAGTGCTAGGCAAACTAGCGGGGGGATTCAAGAGACCCAGTACTTC; CDR3aa: CSARQTSGGIQETQYF
v_gene: TRBV5-2; d_gene: NA; abundance: NA; j_gene: TRBJ2-2; CDR3nt: TGTGCCATGGGCCCCGGGCTCCTCTGCGGGGAGCTGCTTTTT; CDR3aa: CAMGPGLLCGELLF
v_gene: TRBV3-1; d_gene: NA; abundance: NA; j_gene: TRBJ2-1; CDR3nt: TGTGCCAGCAGCCAGCCTCTACAGGGAAATGAGCAGTTCTTC; CDR3aa: CASSQPLQGNEQFF
v_gene: TRBV6-5; d_gene: TRBD1; abundance: NA; j_gene: TRBJ2-7; CDR3nt: TGTGCCAGCAGTTTTGGACAGGTCGCCTACGAGCAGTACTTC; CDR3aa: CASSFGQVAYEQYF
v_gene: TRBV18; d_gene: TRBD2; abundance: few; j_gene: TRBJ2-1; CDR3nt: TGTGCCAGCTCACGGACTAGCGGGAGAGGGTACAATGAGCAGTTCTTC; CDR3aa: CASSRTSGRGYNEQFF
v_gene: TRBV24-1; d_gene: NA; abundance: NA; j_gene: TRBJ2-1; CDR3nt: TGTGCCACCAGGCGGGGGCCTCTCGATGAGCAGTTCTTC; CDR3aa: CATRRGPLDEQFF
v_gene: TRBV4-1; d_gene: TRBD1; abundance: NA; j_gene: TRBJ1-4; CDR3nt: TGCGCCAGCAGCCAGACAGGGGGTCCTAATGAAAAACTGTTTTTT; CDR3aa: CASSQTGGPNEKLFF
v_gene: TRBV5-1; d_gene: NA; abundance: many; j_gene: TRBJ2-1; CDR3nt: TGCGCCAGCAGCTTGGGGACCAGTAGCTCCTACAATGAGCAGTTCTTC; CDR3aa: CASSLGTSSSYNEQFF
v_gene: TRBV2; d_gene: TRBD2; abundance: NA; j_gene: TRBJ2-2; CDR3nt: TGTGCCAGCAGTGAAGTCCGACTAGCGGGAGGTGTGCTGTTTTTT; CDR3aa: CASSEVRLAGGVLFF
v_gene: TRBV20-1; d_gene: NA; abundance: few; j_gene: TRBJ2-7; CDR3nt: TGCAGTGCTTCCAACAGGGTCCAATACTACGAGCAGTACTTC; CDR3aa: CSASNRVQYYEQYF
v_gene: TRBV18; d_gene: TRBD1; abundance: few; j_gene: TRBJ1-1; CDR3nt: TGTGCCAGCTCACCCTCGGACAGGCGCGGAGCTTTCTTT; CDR3aa: CASSPSDRRGAFF
v_gene: TRBV18; d_gene: TRBD1; abundance: NA; j_gene: TRBJ2-1; CDR3nt: TGTGCCAGCTCACCGGACGACAGGGCAGTGTTCAATGAGCAGTTCTTC; CDR3aa: CASSPDDRAVFNEQFF
v_gene: TRBV11-1; d_gene: TRBD2; abundance: NA; j_gene: TRBJ2-1; CDR3nt: TGTGCCAGCAGCTTAACTCCCAGAACAAGCGGGAGAACGTACAATGAGCAGTTCTTC; CDR3aa: CASSLTPRTSGRTYNEQFF
v_gene: TRBV11-3; d_gene: NA; abundance: NA; j_gene: TRBJ2-7; CDR3nt: TGTGCCTCCAGAAACCATTACGAGCAGTACTTC; CDR3aa: CASRNHYEQYF
v_gene: TRBV3-1; d_gene: NA; abundance: NA; j_gene: TRBJ2-4; CDR3nt: TGTGCCAGCAGCCAAGATTCCTGGGGCATGTACTTC; CDR3aa: CASSQDSWGMYF
v_gene: TRBV5-4; d_gene: TRBD2; abundance: few; j_gene: TRBJ2-5; CDR3nt: TGTGCCAGCAGCTGGGGGGGTGTCGGTCAAGAGACCCAGTACTTC; CDR3aa: CASSWGGVGQETQYF
v_gene: TRBV10-3; d_gene: TRBD2; abundance: NA; j_gene: TRBJ2-3; CDR3nt: TGTGCCATCAGTGAGTTTTGGACTAGCTCAGATACGCAGTATTTT; CDR3aa: CAISEFWTSSDTQYF
v_gene: TRBV7-9; d_gene: NA; abundance: NA; j_gene: TRBJ2-2; CDR3nt: TGTGCCAGCAGCTTACTCGGGAGTGTCGTGAACACCGGGGAGCTGTTTTTT; CDR3aa: CASSLLGSVVNTGELFF
v_gene: TRBV5-1; d_gene: NA; abundance: few; j_gene: TRBJ1-2; CDR3nt: TGCGCCAGCAGCTTGGAGGATATCTATGGCTACACCTTC; CDR3aa: CASSLEDIYGYTF
v_gene: TRBV7-2; d_gene: NA; abundance: few; j_gene: TRBJ2-5; CDR3nt: TGTGCCAGCAGACGGACTTACCAAGAGACCCAGTACTTC; CDR3aa: CASRRTYQETQYF
v_gene: TRBV5-1; d_gene: TRBD1; abundance: few; j_gene: TRBJ2-3; CDR3nt: TGCGCCAGCGGCTACAGGGGGCAGGCAGATACGCAGTATTTT; CDR3aa: CASGYRGQADTQYF
v_gene: TRBV7-2; d_gene: TRBD2; abundance: few; j_gene: TRBJ2-3; CDR3nt: TGTGCCAGCAGCGCCGGGGGACTAGCGGGGACAGATACGCAGTATTTT; CDR3aa: CASSAGGLAGTDTQYF
v_gene: TRBV11-2; d_gene: NA; abundance: few; j_gene: TRBJ2-7; CDR3nt: TGTGCCAGCAGCACACCCAAGTGGCAGACTCTCTACGAGCAGTACTTC; CDR3aa: CASSTPKWQTLYEQYF
v_gene: TRBV7-2; d_gene: NA; abundance: once; j_gene: TRBJ2-7; CDR3nt: TGTGCCAGCAGCTTAGCGACTAGGGTCACTTACGAGCAGTACTTC; CDR3aa: CASSLATRVTYEQYF
v_gene: TRBV7-6; d_gene: NA; abundance: few; j_gene: TRBJ2-7; CDR3nt: TGTGCCAGCAGCAAGGGGGGAAACGAGCAGTACTTC; CDR3aa: CASSKGGNEQYF
v_gene: TRBV6-1; d_gene: NA; abundance: NA; j_gene: TRBJ1-1; CDR3nt: TGTGCCAGCACCCTGGCAGGGCGGACTGAAGCTTTCTTT; CDR3aa: CASTLAGRTEAFF
v_gene: TRBV20-1; d_gene: NA; abundance: few; j_gene: TRBJ2-7; CDR3nt: TGCAGTGCTAGAGATTACAGAGGGACCTACGAGCAGTACTTC; CDR3aa: CSARDYRGTYEQYF
v_gene: TRBV30; d_gene: NA; abundance: NA; j_gene: TRBJ2-7; CDR3nt: TGTGCCTGGAGTGTAAACAACCACTACGAGCAGTACTTC; CDR3aa: CAWSVNNHYEQYF
v_gene: TRBV29-1; d_gene: TRBD1; abundance: few; j_gene: TRBJ2-1; CDR3nt: TGCAGCGTTGAAAGGTTCGGGACAGGGGGTAATGAGCAGTTCTTC; CDR3aa: CSVERFGTGGNEQFF
v_gene: TRBV25-1; d_gene: TRBD1; abundance: NA; j_gene: TRBJ2-6; CDR3nt: TGTGCCAGCAGTGAATATGAGGGGGCACATGGGGCCAACGTCCTGACTTTC; CDR3aa: CASSEYEGAHGANVLTF
v_gene: TRBV6-2/TRBV6-3; d_gene: NA; abundance: few; j_gene: TRBJ2-7; CDR3nt: TGTGCCAGCAGGCCCACGAGGGGGATCTACGAGCAGTACTTC; CDR3aa: CASRPTRGIYEQYF
v_gene: TRBV6-2/TRBV6-3; d_gene: TRBD2; abundance: NA; j_gene: TRBJ2-1; CDR3nt: TGTGCCAGCAGACGATCTAGCGGGCACGATGAGCAGTTCTTC; CDR3aa: CASRRSSGHDEQFF
v_gene: TRBV7-2; d_gene: TRBD1; abundance: few; j_gene: TRBJ1-4; CDR3nt: TGTGCCAGCAGCCGTAGACAGGGGATTGCAACTAATGAAAAACTGTTTTTT; CDR3aa: CASSRRQGIATNEKLFF
v_gene: TRBV4-3; d_gene: TRBD2; abundance: NA; j_gene: TRBJ2-5; CDR3nt: TGCGCCAGCAGCTGGAGGCTAGCGGGGGGAGAGACCCAGTACTTC; CDR3aa: CASSWRLAGGETQYF
v_gene: TRBV29-1; d_gene: NA; abundance: NA; j_gene: TRBJ2-7; CDR3nt: TGCAGCGCTCACCACGGGGGGCCGACCTACGAGCAGTACTTC; CDR3aa: CSAHHGGPTYEQYF
v_gene: TRBV12-3/TRBV12-4; d_gene: NA; abundance: NA; j_gene: TRBJ2-3; CDR3nt: TGTGCCAGCAGTTTACAGGTCTCCGCAGATACGCAGTATTTT; CDR3aa: CASSLQVSADTQYF
v_gene: TRBV12-3/TRBV12-4; d_gene: TRBD2; abundance: many; j_gene: TRBJ2-1; CDR3nt: TGTGCCAGCAGTTTATCTCGGGGACTAGCGGGAAATGAGCAGTTCTTC; CDR3aa: CASSLSRGLAGNEQFF
v_gene: TRBV7-2; d_gene: TRBD1; abundance: NA; j_gene: TRBJ2-1; CDR3nt: TGTGCCAGCAGCGCCGGACAGGGTGCCTACAATGAGCAGTTCTTC; CDR3aa: CASSAGQGAYNEQFF
v_gene: TRBV5-5; d_gene: NA; abundance: many; j_gene: TRBJ2-1; CDR3nt: TGTGCCAGCAGCTCACCCCTGAAGGGGTACAATGAGCAGTTCTTC; CDR3aa: CASSSPLKGYNEQFF
v_gene: TRBV3-1; d_gene: NA; abundance: NA; j_gene: TRBJ2-1; CDR3nt: TGTGCCTCCTCCAAGCAGGGGAAACAGGACAATGAGCAGTTCTTC; CDR3aa: CASSKQGKQDNEQFF
v_gene: TRBV5-1; d_gene: TRBD1; abundance: few; j_gene: TRBJ2-1; CDR3nt: TGCGCCAGCAACTCACCAGGGGGAACAATGATGCAGTTCTTC; CDR3aa: CASNSPGGTMMQFF
v_gene: TRBV29-1; d_gene: TRBD2; abundance: NA; j_gene: TRBJ2-7; CDR3nt: TGCAGCGTTGAACTATTTAGCGGGAGGGACGAGCAGTACTTC; CDR3aa: CSVELFSGRDEQYF
v_gene: TRBV12-3/TRBV12-4; d_gene: NA; abundance: few; j_gene: TRBJ2-2; CDR3nt: TGTGCCAGCAGTCCCGGGGGTCTGCGGATCGGGGAGCTGTTTTTT; CDR3aa: CASSPGGLRIGELFF
v_gene: TRBV12-3/TRBV12-4; d_gene: TRBD1; abundance: NA; j_gene: TRBJ2-5; CDR3nt: TGTGCCAGCAAGAAATCGACAGGGGGCCAAGAGACCCAGTACTTC; CDR3aa: CASKKSTGGQETQYF